The rows below give T cell receptor beta chains drawn from one sample of a study of blood T cell repertoires in COVID-19. Clones were read by immunoSEQ multiplex PCR, and TCRdb kept only the in-frame ones, dropping some. Altogether about 200,000 clones are present, roughly 90% being singletons, with the ten largest covering 0.6% to 1%. The sequenced sample consisted of peripheral blood. All receptors derive from a woman between 70 and 85 years old with acute or convalescent COVID-19. CDR3s include the opening cysteine and the closing phenylalanine or tryptophan. Each record gives: D gene, CDR3 length, clone size, V gene, J gene, CDR3 DNA, CDR3 protein. The D gene is left open where the match is weak. Size is omitted from some rows. Given values are once, few, many or a class for expanded clones.

>-|15|-|TRBV6-1|TRBJ2-7
TGTGCCAGCAGTGAAGTTCAGGGACAAACCTACGAGCAGTACTTC
CASSEVQGQTYEQYF
>TRBD2|15|few|TRBV5-1|TRBJ2-1
TGCGCCAGCAGCTCCGGGACTAGCGGATACAATGAGCAGTTCTTC
CASSSGTSGYNEQFF
>TRBD2|16|once|TRBV28|TRBJ2-1
TGTGCCAGCAGTTTCTTAAGACTAGCGGGAGGGAATGAGCAGTTCTTC
CASSFLRLAGGNEQFF
>TRBD1|13|-|TRBV12-3/TRBV12-4|TRBJ2-7
TGTGCCAGCAGCCCGGGACAGGGCTACGAGCAGTACTTC
CASSPGQGYEQYF
>TRBD1|15|-|TRBV5-1|TRBJ2-7
TGCGCCAGCAGCTTGGAAGGACAGGGATCTTACGAGCAGTACTTC
CASSLEGQGSYEQYF
>TRBD2|17|-|TRBV18|TRBJ2-7
TGTGCCAGCTCACGGACTAGCGGGGGGGTGTCCCCCTACGAGCAGTACTTC
CASSRTSGGVSPYEQYF
>-|13|-|TRBV6-2/TRBV6-3|TRBJ2-2
TGTGCCAGCAGACCTCTTCGGTCCGGGGAGCTGTTTTTT
CASRPLRSGELFF
>TRBD1|13|-|TRBV10-3|TRBJ2-1
TGTGCCGTAGCCGGGACAGCATCTAATGAGCAGTTCTTC
CAVAGTASNEQFF
>-|13|-|TRBV11-2|TRBJ1-1
TGTGCCAGCAGCGCGGGGGGGTACACTGAAGCTTTCTTT
CASSAGGYTEAFF
>TRBD1|15|-|TRBV5-4|TRBJ1-1
TGTGCCAGCAGCTTGGGCAGGGGGGCAGGGACTGAAGCTTTCTTT
CASSLGRGAGTEAFF
>TRBD1|15|-|TRBV7-2|TRBJ2-3
TGTGCCAGCAGCCCCCTAGGACAGGGAACAGATACGCAGTATTTT
CASSPLGQGTDTQYF
>-|14|-|TRBV6-5|TRBJ2-2
TGTGCCAGCAGAATAGCGCTTCGAACACGGGAGCTGTTTTTT
CASRIALRTRELFF
>TRBD1|15|-|TRBV7-9|TRBJ2-7
TGTGCCAGCAGCTTATCGACAGGGGTGACCTACGAGCAGTACTTC
CASSLSTGVTYEQYF
>TRBD1|17|-|TRBV10-1|TRBJ2-6
TGCGCCAGCAGTGAGTCGCTGACAGGGGCTGGGGCCAACGTCCTGACTTTC
CASSESLTGAGANVLTF
>-|15|-|TRBV6-5|TRBJ1-1
TGTGCCAGCAGAACCCTCAGGGCGGGGGACACTGAAGCTTTCTTT
CASRTLRAGDTEAFF
>-|14|-|TRBV7-8|TRBJ1-5
TGTGCCAGCTCGCCCCTTAGATCAGGTCAGCCCCAGCATTTT
CASSPLRSGQPQHF
>TRBD2|16|-|TRBV19|TRBJ2-1
TGTGCCAGTAGCCGGACCGGGACTAGCTCCTACAATGAGCAGTTCTTC
CASSRTGTSSYNEQFF
>TRBD1|15|once|TRBV15|TRBJ2-5
TGTGCCACCAGAGCCGGGACAGGTAGTGGGGAGACCCAGTACTTC
CATRAGTGSGETQYF
>-|17|-|TRBV5-4|TRBJ2-3
TGTGCCAGCAGCTTGGGAGGTCTCGGGGGGCGCACAGATACGCAGTATTTT
CASSLGGLGGRTDTQYF
>-|15|few|TRBV3-1/TRBV3-2|TRBJ2-7
TGTGCCAGCAGCCCCGATGGCGGGGTCCACTACGAGCAGTACTTC
CASSPDGGVHYEQYF
>TRBD1|14|-|TRBV28|TRBJ1-2
TGTGCCAGCAGGATGGGACAGGCCTCCCATGGCTACACCTTC
CASRMGQASHGYTF
>-|11|once|TRBV6-4|TRBJ1-2
TGTGCCAGCAGTGGGGCGGGTGGCTACACCTTC
CASSGAGGYTF
>-|18|-|TRBV21-1|TRBJ2-1
TGTGCCAGCAGCATCGATCACGAGCGCGATCTCTATCTCAATGAGCAGTTCTTC
CASSIDHERDLYLNEQFF
>-|13|many|TRBV12-3/TRBV12-4|TRBJ1-3
TGTGCCAGCACCTTGACAGCTGGAAACACCATATATTTT
CASTLTAGNTIYF
>TRBD2|19|once|TRBV5-4|TRBJ2-7
TGTGCCAGCAGCTTCCGCCAAGGACTAGCGGGGGGGCGTCTCTACGAGCAGTACTTC
CASSFRQGLAGGRLYEQYF
>TRBD2|16|-|TRBV28|TRBJ2-1
TGTGCCAGCAGTTTGGGGGGACTAGCGGAGCGCAATGAGCAGTTCTTC
CASSLGGLAERNEQFF
>-|14|few|TRBV4-1|TRBJ2-1
TGCGCCAGCAGCCACTTGCAGGTTAACAATGAGCAGTTCTTC
CASSHLQVNNEQFF
>-|16|-|TRBV29-1|TRBJ1-4
TGCAGCGTTGTCCTCCGGGGGAGGGCAACTAATGAAAAACTGTTTTTT
CSVVLRGRATNEKLFF
>TRBD1|15|-|TRBV6-5|TRBJ2-6
TGTGCCAGCAGTAACAGGGGCTACGGGGCCAACGTCCTGACTTTC
CASSNRGYGANVLTF
>-|11|-|TRBV2|TRBJ1-1
TGTGCCAGCAGCAGGGGTAACGCAGCTTTCTTT
CASSRGNAAFF
>TRBD1|14|-|TRBV15|TRBJ2-3
TGTGCCACCAGCAAGGGACAGGGTGTAGGTACGCAGTATTTT
CATSKGQGVGTQYF
>-|15|-|TRBV19|TRBJ1-4
TGTGCCAGTAGTATTAATCCAGGGTCCGATGAAAAACTGTTTTTT
CASSINPGSDEKLFF